The 14 T cell receptor beta chains presented below share a single source sample, sequenced in a study of shared clonotypes between healthy human individuals. The data were produced by immunoSEQ multiplex PCR, yet TCRdb's version contains in-frame clones alone and is incomplete. Of roughly 700,000 clones in the sample, approximately 74% are singletons; the top ten hold less than 2%. What was sequenced was memory CD4+ T cells sorted from blood. The subset here: CD45RA-negative fraction. All receptors derive from a woman aged 30 to 39 in good health.

The sample holds many counts of this clone. The chain has TRBV11-2 and TRBJ2-1; TRBD2 matches at 10 bases. The CDR3 runs 18 residues. The germline CDR1 and CDR2 sequences are SGHAT and FQNNGV. Losses at the gene ends were 5 bases for V and 5 bases for J; bases not matched to a gene: 15. The CDR3 spells CASSIRSGRAPPNNEQFF. The CDR3, as DNA: TGTGCCAGCAGCATTAGAAGCGGGAGGGCCCCCCCCAACAATGAGCAGTTCTTC.

The chain employs TRBV2 and TRBJ2-1; TRBD2 is a possible D gene (6 bases). V was shortened by 3 bases and J by 10 bases, with 13 bases between the two germline ends. The germline CDR1 and CDR2 sequences are SNHLY and FYNNEI. The CDR3 has 13 residues. The DNA of the CDR3 is TGTGCCAGCAGTGAGTGGGGGGTTCGGGAGCAGTTCTTC. It translates to CASSEWGVREQFF.

A remark on this clone: The sample carries other DNA sequences with the same CDR3. The J gene is TRBJ1-2, the V gene TRBV30, with D tentatively TRBD1 (5 bases). The CDR3 is 13 residues long. The germline CDR1 and CDR2 sequences are GTSNPN and SVGIG (reference sequence). The V end lost 0 bases, the J end lost 2 bases, and 7 bases lay between the germline ends. CDR3 coding DNA: TGTGCCTGGAGTGTAAGGGGCAACTATGGCTACACCTTC. Translated, it gives CAWSVRGNYGYTF.

This sequence joins TRBV2 and TRBJ2-3, with TRBD1 matching over 10 bases. This CDR3 is built from 15 residues. The germline gives CDR1 SNHLY, CDR2 FYNNEI. V lost 6 bases to trimming and J lost 4 bases; unmatched junction nucleotides: 7. The DNA of the CDR3 is TGTGCCAGCAGCAAGGACAGGGGGACCGCAGATACGCAGTATTTT. Translation gives CASSKDRGTADTQYF.

The CDR3 is CASSFLPGLYNEQFF. The CDR3 DNA follows: TGTGCCAGCAGCTTCTTACCCGGACTGTACAATGAGCAGTTCTTC. The chain has TRBV5-4 and TRBJ2-1, with D perhaps matching TRBD2 (5 bases). This CDR3 spans 15 amino acids. V was pared by 2 bases and J by 4 bases, with 13 bases between. The germline V gene encodes CDR1 SGHNT and CDR2 YYREEE (reference sequence).

This clone has just a few counts. The chain is built from TRBV4-1 and TRBJ2-1; a weak D match, TRBD2 (6 bases). The CDR3 has 16 residues. V was trimmed by 0 bases and J by 1 base, leaving 10 bases between them. Germline CDR1 and CDR2: MGHRA and YSYEKL. CDR3 in DNA: TGCGCCAGCAGCCAAGATGGTAGCGGATCCTACAATGAGCAGTTCTTC. This encodes CASSQDGSGSYNEQFF.

This sequence joins TRBV28 and TRBJ1-4; unclear D gene. Trimming pared 8 bases from V and 11 bases from J, leaving 9 bases between. This CDR3 region has 10 residues. Germline assignment: CDR1 MDHEN and CDR2 SYDVKM. The CDR3 loop reads CASQQRKLFF. CDR3 nucleotides: TGTGCCAGCCAACAGAGGAAACTGTTTTTT.

In the case of this clone: Other nucleotide sequences from this sample produce the same CDR3. The chain has TRBV28 and TRBJ1-2; the D is unclear. This CDR3 is built from 13 residues. Germline V gene sequence: CDR1 MDHEN, CDR2 SYDVKM. Trimming removed 6 bases from V and 0 bases from J, with 8 bases in between. The CDR3 sequence is CASSRGTNYGYTF. In DNA form, the CDR3 reads TGTGCCAGCAGCCGCGGGACTAACTATGGCTACACCTTC.

As concerns this clone: The same CDR3 is also encoded by other DNA sequences in this sample. The chain is built from TRBV19 and TRBJ1-3, with a weak D call TRBD1 (6 bases). This CDR3 region has 15 residues. The germline V gene encodes CDR1 LNHDA and CDR2 SQIVND (reference sequence). V lost 3 bases and J lost 0, with 9 bases in between. In DNA, the CDR3 is TGTGCCAGTAGTATTCAGGGGAGCTCTGGAAACACCATATATTTT. This codes for CASSIQGSSGNTIYF.

The rearrangement joins TRBV1 to TRBJ1-6. TRBV1 is a pseudogene. The CDR3 is 10 residues long. In DNA form, the CDR3 reads TGCACCAGCAGTGGGTCACCCCTCCACTTT. It yields the protein CTSSGSPLHF.

This clone showed up just a few times. This rearrangement joins TRBV19 to TRBJ1-1; maybe TRBD1 (5 bases). Germline lookup yields CDR1 LNHDA and CDR2 SQIVND (reference sequence). The CDR3 length is 15 residues. V lost 6 bases and J lost 1, with 15 bases in between. The CDR3 coding sequence is TGTGCCAGTAGCCCACCCACAGGACGGAACACTGAAGCTTTCTTT. It specifies CASSPPTGRNTEAFF.

The gene calls are TRBV10-3 and TRBJ2-1; 9 nucleotides match TRBD2. Germline-derived CDR1 and CDR2 are ENHRY and SYGVKD. V was clipped by 3 bases and J by 4 bases; unmatched bases: 10. The CDR3 contains 17 residues. Here the CDR3 DNA reads TGTGCCATCAGTGACGGGATGACTAGCGGAGCTTACAATGAGCAGTTCTTC. Amino acid sequence: CAISDGMTSGAYNEQFF.

This clone came up once. The rearrangement links TRBV6-1 to TRBJ2-5; TRBD2 aligns across 8 bases. Unmatched junction bases numbered 7, after V lost 6 bases and J lost 1 base. Germline values: CDR1 MNHNS, CDR2 SASEGT. The CDR3 consists of 15 residues. The CDR3 sequence is CASSTSGRIQETQYF. The CDR3, as DNA: TGTGCCAGCAGCACTAGCGGTCGGATCCAAGAGACCCAGTACTTC.

With respect to this clone: This specimen includes other DNA sequences encoding the same CDR3. The chain is built from TRBV18 and TRBJ2-1, with D tentatively TRBD1 (5 bases). The V gene lost 1 base and the J gene lost 5 bases, with 9 bases spanning the gap. CDR3 length equals 14 residues. Germline-derived CDR1 and CDR2 are KGHSH and LQKENI. This chain's CDR3 is CASSPQGRNNEQFF. The DNA for the CDR3 is TGTGCCAGCTCACCACAGGGGCGCAACAATGAGCAGTTCTTC.